These 6 T cell receptor beta chains were all obtained from the same sample, sequenced in a study of blood T cells in healthy people across ages. Combining a sample-barcoded 5' primer with a J-beta primer mix, a second PCR ran for roughly 6 to 11 cycles. In TCRdb, the 5' RACE reads were re-called with MiXCR into one record per CDR3 protein. The data contain hundreds of thousands of distinct CDR3 sequences, 58% of them singletons. Sequencing was performed on blood. These receptor sequences come from a man aged 25 to 45 in good health.

The chain combines TRBV20-1 with TRBJ2-1; D is unclear. This CDR3 has 15 amino acids. From germline, CDR1 is DFQATT and CDR2 SNEGSKA (reference sequence). Trimming pared 3 bases from V and 0 bases from J, leaving 12 bases between. The chain's CDR3 is CSARTGRSSYNEQFF. CDR3 in DNA: TGCAGTGCTAGGACGGGTAGGAGCTCCTACAATGAGCAGTTCTTC.

This clonotype was recorded a few times. V is TRBV20-1 and J is TRBJ1-2; no definite D call. The length of the CDR3 is 13 residues. The germline V gene encodes CDR1 DFQATT and CDR2 SNEGSKA (reference sequence). The ends were cut back, 5 bases at V and 11 bases at J, with 21 bases in the middle. The CDR3 reads CSAPTTPDERYTF. The CDR3 region has the DNA TGCAGTGCTCCCACTACCCCGGACGAGAGGTACACCTTC.

A few counts support this clonotype. The gene calls are TRBV27 and TRBJ2-1; D is uncertain. Germline V gives CDR1 MNHEY, CDR2 SMNVEV (reference sequence). The CDR3 totals 14 residues. V was clipped by 8 bases and J by 0 bases, with 11 bases between them. The DNA of the CDR3 is TGTGCCAGCCGTATATCGAGCTCCTACAATGAGCAGTTCTTC. This encodes CASRISSSYNEQFF.

V gene TRBV20-1 combines with J gene TRBJ2-7; 8 nucleotides line up with TRBD2. The CDR3 is 21 residues long. Trimming cost V 0 bases and J 7 bases; bases outside gene matches: 29. CDR1 DFQATT and CDR2 SNEGSKA come from the germline V gene (reference sequence). In DNA, the CDR3 is TGCAGTGCTAGAGAGGGGGATTTTGGTAGCGGGATGGCGAATCTCTACAATGAGCAGTACTTC. Translation gives CSAREGDFGSGMANLYNEQYF.

The gene calls are TRBV9 and TRBJ2-1; TRBD2 is a possible D gene (7 bases). The germline V and J ends were trimmed by 0 bases and 4 bases, with 20 bases remaining between them. The CDR3 loop spans 18 amino acids. The germline V gene encodes CDR1 SGDLS and CDR2 YYNGEE. CDR3 in amino acids: CASSVGAAGAEGYNEQFF. CDR3 DNA sequence: TGTGCCAGCAGCGTAGGTGCGGCGGGGGCGGAGGGGTACAATGAGCAGTTCTTC.

The chain is built from TRBV29-1 and TRBJ2-6, with 11 bases aligning to TRBD1. This CDR3 is built from 15 residues. V dropped 7 bases and J dropped 2; count of bases not matched to a gene: 4. Germline CDR1 reads SQVTM; CDR2 reads ANQGSEA. CDR3 loop: CSDSDRGPGANVLTF. Here the CDR3 DNA reads TGCAGCGATTCGGACAGGGGGCCTGGGGCCAACGTCCTGACTTTC.